This entry lists 15 T cell receptor beta chains sequenced from one sample in a study of T cells after yellow fever vaccination. TCRdb fed the 5' RACE reads into MiXCR, producing one record per CDR3 protein. The table includes over 100,000 distinct CDR3 sequences, 8.4% detected once. This specimen consisted of CD8+ T cells sorted from PBMCs, obtained 45 days after the yellow fever booster vaccination. These receptors originate from a man under 40 who received the YFV17D yellow fever vaccine.

This clonotype was seen at least ten times. The chain carries TRBV6-2 or TRBV6-3 and TRBJ1-5, with D perhaps matching TRBD1 (6 bases). Per the germline V gene, CDR1 is MNHEY and CDR2 is SVGEGT. There are 13 residues in the CDR3. V was pared by 6 bases and J by 8 bases, with 14 bases between. The CDR3 reads CASRQQGMEPQHF. In DNA form, the CDR3 reads TGTGCCAGCAGGCAACAGGGAATGGAGCCCCAGCATTTT.

V gene TRBV2 combines with J gene TRBJ2-7; 9 nucleotides line up with TRBD1. This CDR3 has 16 amino acids. V dropped 8 bases and J dropped 2; count of bases not matched to a gene: 13. Germline CDR1 is SNHLY and CDR2 is FYNNEI. The CDR3 region is CASEGPGDRATYEQYF. The DNA of the CDR3 is TGTGCCAGCGAGGGTCCTGGGGACAGGGCGACCTACGAGCAGTACTTC.

The sample holds many counts of this clonotype. The rearrangement links TRBV20-1 to TRBJ1-1; a weak D match, TRBD1 (5 bases). Trimming removed 5 bases from V and 1 base from J, with 11 bases in between. From germline, CDR1 is DFQATT and CDR2 SNEGSKA (reference sequence). The CDR3 has 13 residues. The CDR3 coding sequence is TGCAGTGCTGAGGGACGAAAGAACACTGAAGCTTTCTTT. It codes for CSAEGRKNTEAFF.

Many counts were recorded for this clonotype. The chain couples TRBV20-1 to TRBJ2-1, with D perhaps given as TRBD1 or TRBD2 (5 bases each). Germline V gene sequence: CDR1 DFQATT, CDR2 SNEGSKA (reference sequence). V dropped 3 bases and J dropped 2 bases, with 11 bases sitting between them. This CDR3 has 14 residues. For the CDR3, the DNA is TGCAGTGCTAGGTCAGGGAGTACCTACAATGAGCAGTTCTTC. This sequence encodes CSARSGSTYNEQFF.

The rearrangement joins TRBV20-1 to TRBJ2-2; D perhaps matches TRBD1 (6 bases). Trimming left V 0 bases short and J 0 bases short, with 11 bases between. The germline gives CDR1 DFQATT, CDR2 SNEGSKA (reference sequence). The CDR3 spans 16 residues. CDR3 coding DNA: TGCAGTGCTAGAGATGGACCAGGGGCGAACACCGGGGAGCTGTTTTTT. Amino acid sequence: CSARDGPGANTGELFF.

This clonotype occurred many times. The V and J genes are TRBV2 and TRBJ2-2; D is unclear. The V end lost 2 bases, the J end lost 9 bases, and 10 bases lay between the germline ends. CDR1 SNHLY and CDR2 FYNNEI come from the germline V gene. The CDR3 contains 13 residues. As DNA, the CDR3 is TGTGCCAGCAGTGAAAGGGTCCCCCGGGAGCTGTTTTTT. It codes for CASSERVPRELFF. The whole variable domain, remainder taken from reference TRBV2 and TRBJ2-2, is EPEVTQTPSHQVTQMGQEVILRCVPISNHLYFYWYRQILGQKVEFLVSFYNNEISEKSEIFDDQFSVERPDGSNFTLKIRSTKLEDSAMYFCASSERVPRELFFGEGSRLTVL.

On this clonotype: A read error may account for a junction end that differs from germline. The chain recombines TRBV12-3 or TRBV12-4 with TRBJ2-1; 7 nucleotides agree with TRBD2. The CDR3 sequence is 15 residues long. CDR3 nucleotides: TGTGCCAGCAGTTTCCGGGACTACTCCCACAATGAGCAGTTCTTC. Protein product: CASSFRDYSHNEQFF.

Ten or more counts support this clonotype. J is TRBJ2-7 and V is TRBV9, with no clear D. Per germline, CDR1 SGDLS and CDR2 YYNGEE. The length of the CDR3 is 14 residues. Between the trimmed V and J ends, which lost 0 bases and 3 bases, there was a span of 10 bases. The CDR3 protein is CASSVGIQHYEQYF. In nucleotides, the CDR3 is TGTGCCAGCAGCGTAGGGATCCAGCACTACGAGCAGTACTTC.

This clonotype turned up a few times. This chain links TRBV27 with TRBJ1-1; possible D gene TRBD1, 5 bases. CDR3 length equals 15 residues. The V end lost 3 bases, the J end lost 1 base, and 12 bases lay between the germline ends. The V gene's germline CDR1 is MNHEY and CDR2 SMNVEV (reference sequence). DNA for the CDR3: TGTGCCAGCAGTTTCGGGGGGGGGACGAACACTGAAGCTTTCTTT. Its protein is CASSFGGGTNTEAFF.

This clonotype was found a few times. This chain links TRBV5-1 with TRBJ2-7; 10 bases fit TRBD2. CDR1 is SGHRS and CDR2 is YFSETQ in the germline V gene. The trim removed 0 bases at V and 3 bases at J, leaving 6 bases unmatched. CDR3 length: 16 residues. This CDR3 reads CASSLEVLAGDYEQYF. CDR3 bases: TGCGCCAGCAGCTTGGAGGTTCTAGCGGGGGACTACGAGCAGTACTTC.

This clonotype was seen many times. This chain uses TRBV5-1 with TRBJ2-4, with D hard to call. V gave up 6 bases and J gave up 2 bases, with 24 bases separating them. Germline CDR1 reads SGHRS; CDR2 reads YFSETQ. CDR3 length: 18 residues. This CDR3 reads CASTLGPDLQPPKNIQYF. As DNA, the CDR3 is TGCGCCAGCACCCTGGGCCCGGACCTACAGCCGCCCAAAAACATTCAGTACTTC.

The table lists this clonotype with many counts. V is TRBV5-5 and J is TRBJ2-5; D is uncertain. The V gene's germline CDR1 is SGHKS and CDR2 YYEKEE (reference sequence). The V and J ends lost 7 bases and 4 bases respectively, with 14 bases between them. CDR3 length: 13 residues. Here the CDR3 reads CASAPGGAETQYF. The CDR3 bases are TGTGCCAGCGCTCCAGGTGGTGCAGAGACCCAGTACTTC.

The J gene is TRBJ2-1, the V gene TRBV4-1; TRBD2 agrees at 8 bases. With V trimmed by 3 bases and J by 5 bases, 9 bases remained unmatched. The germline gives CDR1 MGHRA, CDR2 YSYEKL. The CDR3 extends over 16 amino acids. The CDR3 DNA is TGCGCCAGCAGCCAGAGGCTGGCGGGAGGCAACAATGAGCAGTTCTTC. Protein product: CASSQRLAGGNNEQFF.

This clonotype was seen a handful of times. The rearrangement uses TRBV5-1 and TRBJ2-1, with 9 bases matching TRBD2. Trimming took 0 bases from V and 4 from J; bases not matched to a gene: 5. The germline gives CDR1 SGHRS, CDR2 YFSETQ. The CDR3 length is 16 residues. CDR3 in DNA: TGCGCCAGCAGCTTGGGTTCTAGCGGGACTTACAATGAGCAGTTCTTC. It codes for CASSLGSSGTYNEQFF. The whole variable domain, remainder taken from reference TRBV5-1 and TRBJ2-1, is KAGVTQTPRYLIKTRGQQVTLSCSPISGHRSVSWYQQTPGQGLQFLFEYFSETQRNKGNFPGRFSGRQFSNSRSEMNVSTLELGDSALYLCASSLGSSGTYNEQFFGPGTRLTVL.

This clonotype was detected ten times or more. V and J are TRBV25-1 and TRBJ2-1; 8 nucleotides align to TRBD1. The trim removed 3 bases at V and 7 bases at J, leaving 14 bases unmatched. The CDR3 consists of 17 residues. The germline V gene encodes CDR1 MGHDK and CDR2 SYGVNS. This CDR3 reads CASSDNEKWQGANEQFF. CDR3 in DNA: TGTGCCAGCAGTGACAATGAAAAGTGGCAGGGGGCGAATGAGCAGTTCTTC.